These 15 T cell receptor beta chains originate from one sample sequenced in a study of shared clonotypes between healthy human individuals. Generated by immunoSEQ multiplex PCR, the TCRdb table keeps only in-frame clones and is missing some. This repertoire shows around 1.5 million clones, about 98% found once; its top ten account for about 0.45%. Input material: naive CD4+ T cells sorted from blood. Subset: CD45RA+ positively selected. These receptors all come from a man between 25 and 39 years old in good health.

The chain carries TRBV19 and TRBJ1-5; 8 bases match TRBD1. The junction had 5 bases not matched to a gene; V was cut back by 1 base and J by 3 bases. This CDR3 is built from 16 residues. CDR1 and CDR2 from the germline V gene are LNHDA and SQIVND (reference sequence). In nucleotides, the CDR3 is TGTGCCAGTAGTATAGCGGGACAGGCAATCAATCAGCCCCAGCATTTT. Amino acids: CASSIAGQAINQPQHF. Drawing the rest from reference TRBV19 and TRBJ1-5, the complete variable domain is DGGITQSPKYLFRKEGQNVTLSCEQNLNHDAMYWYRQDPGQGLRLIYYSQIVNDFQKGDIAEGYSVSREKKESFPLTVTSAQKNPTAFYLCASSIAGQAINQPQHFGDGTRLSIL.

The chain uses TRBV6-1 and TRBJ2-2; D is uncertain. Trimming removed 4 bases at V and 0 bases at J, with 9 bases between. This CDR3 is 15 amino acids long. Per germline, CDR1 MNHNS and CDR2 SASEGT. For the CDR3, the DNA is TGTGCCAGCAGTGTAGGGCCCACGAACACCGGGGAGCTGTTTTTT. Amino acid sequence: CASSVGPTNTGELFF.

The rearrangement links TRBV7-2 to TRBJ2-5; D gene unclear. The germline V gene encodes CDR1 SGHTA and CDR2 FQGNSA. The V end was cut by 1 base, the J end by 1 base, with 7 bases between. The CDR3 covers 14 residues. The DNA of the CDR3 is TGTGCCAGCAGCTTAGACGCAGCCCAAGAGACCCAGTACTTC. Translation gives CASSLDAAQETQYF.

The gene calls are TRBV4-1 and TRBJ1-2, with D tentatively TRBD1 (6 bases). CDR1 and CDR2 from the germline V gene are MGHRA and YSYEKL. The germline V and J ends were trimmed by 0 bases and 7 bases, with 15 bases remaining between them. The CDR3 totals 15 residues. CDR3 coding DNA: TGCGCCAGCAGCCAAGACACCAACAGGGTTGCTGGCTACACCTTC. Translation gives CASSQDTNRVAGYTF.

The chain employs TRBV30 and TRBJ2-7; tentative D call: TRBD1 (6 bases). Germline lookup yields CDR1 GTSNPN and CDR2 SVGIG (reference sequence). The CDR3 spans 13 residues. Trimming removed 4 bases from V and 3 bases from J, with 13 bases in between. CDR3 in DNA: TGTGCCTGGAACCGTGGACAGAACTACGAGCAGTACTTC. It yields the protein CAWNRGQNYEQYF. Together with reference TRBV30 and TRBJ2-7, the CDR3 gives the full variable domain: SQTIHQWPATLVQPVGSPLSLECTVEGTSNPNLYWYRQAAGRGLQLLFYSVGIGQISSEVPQNLSASRPQDRQFILSSKKLLLSDSGFYLCAWNRGQNYEQYFGPGTRLTVT.

V usage is TRBV14 and J usage is TRBJ2-2; no clear D gene. CDR3 length: 15 amino acids. The V and J ends lost 1 base and 6 bases respectively, with 12 bases between them. Germline CDR1 SGHDN, CDR2 FVKESK. CDR3 DNA sequence: TGTGCCAGCAGCCAAGGATACCCCGGCCCCGGGGAGCTGTTTTTT. Residues: CASSQGYPGPGELFF.

The table lists this clone with a count of one. The chain couples TRBV4-1 to TRBJ1-5; maybe TRBD1 (5 bases). This CDR3 is built from 13 residues. Germline V CDR1 and CDR2: MGHRA, YSYEKL. V gave up 4 bases and J gave up 6 bases, with 10 bases separating them. In DNA, the CDR3 is TGCGCCAGCAGCCTAGGGGTTGCTCAGCCCCAGCATTTT. This gives the protein CASSLGVAQPQHF.

Points on this clone: A junction boundary mismatches the germline segment, possibly from a read error. The chain links TRBV2 to TRBJ2-1; maybe TRBD1 (6 bases). Per germline, CDR1 SNHLY and CDR2 FYNNEI. The CDR3 has 17 residues. CDR3 amino acids: CASRDKRGGQTYNVQFF. CDR3 coding DNA: TGTGCCAGCAGGGATAAGCGAGGGGGACAAACCTACAATGTGCAGTTCTTC.

Comments on this clone: Other DNA sequences in this specimen translate into the identical CDR3. CDR3 protein: CASSLGPYNEQFF. The CDR3 DNA sequence: TGTGCCAGCAGCTTAGGGCCCTACAATGAGCAGTTCTTC. The chain couples TRBV11-2 to TRBJ2-1; D not certain. The CDR3 sequence is 13 residues long. Trimming took 1 base from V and 2 from J, leaving 3 bases between them. CDR1 and CDR2 (germline): SGHAT, FQNNGV.

J is TRBJ2-7 and V is TRBV9, with D possibly being TRBD1 (5 bases). CDR3 size: 14 residues. Germline V gene data show CDR1 as SGDLS and CDR2 as YYNGEE. Trimming cost V 0 bases and J 8 bases, with 15 bases left between them. The CDR3 DNA sequence: TGTGCCAGCAGCGTAGCTATGGAAGCAGGGAAGCAGTACTTC. It is translated as CASSVAMEAGKQYF.

V is TRBV29-1 and J is TRBJ1-5; weak D call: TRBD1 (6 bases). V lost 4 bases, J lost 5 bases, and 12 bases lay in between. In germline, CDR1 is SQVTM, CDR2 ANQGSEA. The CDR3 consists of 13 residues. The CDR3 nucleotides read TGCAGCGTTGTTTTGGACAGATATCAGCCCCAGCATTTT. As protein: CSVVLDRYQPQHF. Filled out from reference TRBV29-1 and TRBJ1-5, the complete variable domain reads SAVISQKPSRDICQRGTSLTIQCQVDSQVTMMFWYRQQPGQSLTLIATANQGSEATYESGFVIDKFPISRPNLTFSTLTVSNMSPEDSSIYLCSVVLDRYQPQHFGDGTRLSIL.

V and J are TRBV27 and TRBJ2-7; 7 bases are shared with TRBD1. The CDR3 contains 18 residues. The trim removed 1 base at V and 2 bases at J, leaving 14 bases unmatched. Germline V CDR1 and CDR2: MNHEY, SMNVEV (reference sequence). CDR3 sequence: CASSLYSPGQWPPYEQYF. The CDR3 DNA is TGTGCCAGCAGTTTATATTCCCCGGGACAGTGGCCCCCCTACGAGCAGTACTTC.

A note on this clone: The same CDR3 is also encoded by other DNA sequences in this sample. The chain joins TRBV5-1 to TRBJ2-7; no reliable D call. V lost 2 bases to trimming and J lost 0 bases, with 9 bases between them. Per germline, CDR1 SGHRS and CDR2 YFSETQ. This CDR3 has 14 residues. CDR3 sequence (DNA): TGCGCCAGCAGCTTATCCGGGTTCTCCTACGAGCAGTACTTC. Amino acid sequence: CASSLSGFSYEQYF. Full variable domain (remainder filled in from reference TRBV5-1 and TRBJ2-7): KAGVTQTPRYLIKTRGQQVTLSCSPISGHRSVSWYQQTPGQGLQFLFEYFSETQRNKGNFPGRFSGRQFSNSRSEMNVSTLELGDSALYLCASSLSGFSYEQYFGPGTRLTVT.

The chain uses TRBV7-8 and TRBJ2-2; 8 positions match TRBD2. Germline V gene sequence: CDR1 SGHVS, CDR2 FQNEAQ. The CDR3 contains 16 residues. V lost 2 bases to trimming and J lost 5 bases; unmatched junction nucleotides: 7. CDR3 nucleotide sequence: TGTGCCAGCAGCTTATATACGGGCGGGGGGACCGGGGAGCTGTTTTTT. It is translated as CASSLYTGGGTGELFF.

The V call is TRBV6-4, the J call TRBJ2-3; 14 bases align to TRBD2. The CDR3 extends over 19 amino acids. V was pared by 9 bases and J by 1 base, with 15 bases of the junction left unmatched. The germline V gene has CDR1 MRHNA and CDR2 SNTAGT. CDR3 residues: CARNSGTSGSNICTDTQYF. The CDR3 DNA sequence: TGTGCCAGAAACTCCGGGACTAGCGGGAGCAACATCTGCACAGATACGCAGTATTTT.